These 26 T cell receptor beta chains came from one sample sequenced in a study of blood T cell repertoires in COVID-19 (dated by TCRdb to the early 2020s). Library method: the immunoSEQ multiplex PCR assay. The source is immuneACCESS, and TCRdb retained only in-frame sequences with V and J called. Part of the clones is not carried over; for the studies checked, unresolved V genes explain less than half of this, and the remainder is unexplained. Counted in this sample were roughly 160,000 clones; roughly 78% of them appeared once. The ten largest account for roughly 19% of the sample. The sequenced sample was PBMCs or T cells enriched from blood (not recorded which). These receptors came from a woman in her seventies in a cohort exposed to, infected with or recovered from COVID-19 (not recorded which).

The rearrangement joins TRBV18 to TRBJ1-1; tentatively, D is TRBD1 (6 bases). V lost 6 bases to trimming and J lost 1 base, with 9 bases between them. Germline CDR1 is KGHSH and CDR2 is LQKENI. This CDR3 comprises 13 residues. In DNA form, the CDR3 reads TGTGCCAGCTCCCGACAGGAGAACACTGAAGCTTTCTTT. Its protein is CASSRQENTEAFF.

V gene TRBV19 combines with J gene TRBJ2-2, with 10 bases fitting TRBD2. Germline V gives CDR1 LNHDA, CDR2 SQIVND (reference sequence). V was clipped by 2 bases and J by 5 bases; unmatched bases: 8. The CDR3 runs to 17 residues. The CDR3 reads CASSIKAGGPRTGELFF. The CDR3 DNA reads as TGTGCCAGTAGTATAAAAGCGGGAGGGCCCCGTACCGGGGAGCTGTTTTTT.

The V gene is TRBV7-2, the J gene TRBJ2-7; maybe TRBD2 (5 bases). The CDR3 is 17 amino acids. Trimming pared 2 bases from V and 4 bases from J, leaving 21 bases between. Germline V gives CDR1 SGHTA, CDR2 FQGNSA. The CDR3 spells CASSLQVGASIRYEQYF. The CDR3 DNA follows: TGTGCCAGCAGCTTACAGGTGGGAGCGAGCATACGGTACGAGCAGTACTTC.

The chain uses TRBV28 and TRBJ1-6, with no clear D. Trimming removed 5 bases at V and 1 base at J, with 6 bases between. This CDR3 comprises 14 residues. Per the germline V gene, CDR1 is MDHEN and CDR2 is SYDVKM. The CDR3 here is CASSGGSYNSPLHF. The CDR3, as DNA: TGTGCCAGCAGTGGCGGGTCCTATAATTCACCCCTCCACTTT.

This clone has just a few counts. This CDR3 is CASSLAPFAGRTYEQYF. As DNA, the CDR3 is TGTGCCAGCAGCTTAGCCCCTTTCGCGGGACGAACCTACGAGCAGTACTTC. This chain joins TRBV7-2 and TRBJ2-7, with a weak D call TRBD2 (6 bases). V gave up 0 bases and J gave up 2 bases, with 17 bases separating them. Germline V gene sequence: CDR1 SGHTA, CDR2 FQGNSA. CDR3 length: 17 amino acids.

This clone was recorded once. The chain combines TRBV3-1 (or the pseudogene TRBV3-2) with TRBJ2-4; no firm D call. The CDR3 runs to 14 residues. Germline CDR1 and CDR2: LGHDT and YNNKEL (reference sequence). V was shortened by 0 bases and J by 6 bases, with 9 bases between the two germline ends. The CDR3 loop is CASSQDHPVNIQYF. The CDR3 coding sequence is TGTGCCAGCAGCCAAGATCACCCGGTAAACATTCAGTACTTC.

This chain uses TRBV2 with TRBJ2-7; TRBD2 matches at 7 bases. The J segment lost 3 bases and the V segment lost 8 bases, leaving 7 bases of the junction unmatched. This CDR3 is 13 amino acids long. Germline CDR1 is SNHLY and CDR2 is FYNNEI. The CDR3 region is CASGRREGYEQYF. In DNA, the CDR3 is TGTGCCAGCGGTAGGAGGGAGGGCTACGAGCAGTACTTC. Combining the CDR3 with reference TRBV2 and TRBJ2-7 gives the whole variable domain EPEVTQTPSHQVTQMGQEVILRCVPISNHLYFYWYRQILGQKVEFLVSFYNNEISEKSEIFDDQFSVERPDGSNFTLKIRSTKLEDSAMYFCASGRREGYEQYFGPGTRLTVT.

The chain employs TRBV10-3 and TRBJ2-2; a possible D gene is TRBD2 (5 bases). Per the germline V gene, CDR1 is ENHRY and CDR2 is SYGVKD. Between the trimmed V and J ends, which lost 6 bases and 5 bases, there was a span of 7 bases. The CDR3 runs 12 residues. The CDR3 DNA reads TGTGCCATCAGAGGCGGGACCGGGGAGCTGTTTTTT. Translation: CAIRGGTGELFF.

The rearrangement uses TRBV2 and TRBJ2-5; D might be TRBD2 (5 bases). V was shortened by 5 bases and J by 1 base, with 17 bases between the two germline ends. Germline V gene data show CDR1 as SNHLY and CDR2 as FYNNEI. The CDR3 is 16 amino acids. The CDR3, as DNA: TGTGCCAGCAGTTCGGGTGCAAGACTAAGCCAAGAGACCCAGTACTTC. Its translation: CASSSGARLSQETQYF.

In nucleotides, the CDR3 is TGTGCCAGCAGCTCCAGGACTAGCGGTAACAATGAGCAGTTCTTC. Translated, it gives CASSSRTSGNNEQFF. The rearrangement links TRBV7-2 to TRBJ2-1; TRBD2 matches at 10 bases. In germline, CDR1 is SGHTA, CDR2 FQGNSA. V lost 4 bases to trimming and J lost 5 bases; unmatched junction nucleotides: 5. This CDR3 is built from 15 residues.

This chain joins TRBV10-3 and TRBJ1-3, with D possibly TRBD1 on 5 matching bases. Trimming stripped 3 bases from V and 8 bases from J, with 14 bases between. The CDR3 runs to 14 residues. Germline V gene lookup returns CDR1 ENHRY and CDR2 SYGVKD. The CDR3 loop reads CAISDPGLPYTIYF. In nucleotides, the CDR3 is TGTGCCATCAGTGACCCAGGGCTGCCATACACCATATATTTT.

This clone came up a few times. V and J are TRBV5-1 and TRBJ2-5; 8 bases align to TRBD1. The junction had 1 base not matched to a gene; V was cut back by 1 base and J by 5 bases. The CDR3 totals 13 residues. In germline, CDR1 is SGHRS, CDR2 YFSETQ. The CDR3 region has the DNA TGCGCCAGCAGCTTGCAGGGGGCGGAGACCCAGTACTTC. Its protein is CASSLQGAETQYF.

The V and J genes are TRBV3-1 (or the pseudogene TRBV3-2) and TRBJ1-6; 7 bases match TRBD1. J lost 10 bases, V lost 4 bases, and 7 bases had no gene match. This CDR3 has 14 residues. The germline V gene has CDR1 LGHDT and CDR2 YNNKEL (reference sequence). CDR3 sequence: CASSLETGLSPLHF. The CDR3, as DNA: TGTGCCAGCAGCCTCGAGACAGGGCTATCACCCCTCCACTTT.

This chain joins TRBV7-8 and TRBJ2-1, with 10 bases lining up with TRBD2. V was clipped by 1 base and J by 8 bases; unmatched bases: 11. From germline, CDR1 is SGHVS and CDR2 FQNEAQ. The CDR3 runs 17 residues. Here the CDR3 DNA reads TGTGCCAGCAGCTTAGTCGGGGGGCTAGCGGGAGCCTATGAGCAGTTCTTC. It is translated as CASSLVGGLAGAYEQFF.

The chain employs TRBV12-5 and TRBJ2-3; TRBD2 aligns across 10 bases. The CDR3 length is 15 residues. J gave up 7 bases and V 3 bases, and 7 bases lay outside the gene matches. From germline, CDR1 is LGHNT and CDR2 FRNRAP. CDR3 nucleotides: TGTGCTAGTGGTTTCATTACTAGCGGGGACTATACGCAGTATTTT. Translating it yields CASGFITSGDYTQYF.

The genes are TRBV7-2 and TRBJ2-5; 7 positions match TRBD1. CDR3 length: 13 residues. V dropped 7 bases and J dropped 5; count of bases not matched to a gene: 7. Germline V CDR1 and CDR2: SGHTA, FQGNSA. The CDR3 DNA reads as TGTGCCAGCACCGAACAGGGGCGGGAGACCCAGTACTTC. Its protein product is CASTEQGRETQYF.

CDR3 bases: TGTGCCAGCTCATCGACGCTAGCGGGAGGCGGTGAGCAGTTCTTC. Protein product: CASSSTLAGGGEQFF. This chain connects TRBV18 to TRBJ2-1; 11 positions agree with TRBD2. The germline V gene has CDR1 KGHSH and CDR2 LQKENI. Trimming took 5 bases from V and 9 from J; bases not matched to a gene: 9. This CDR3 comprises 15 residues.

The chain recombines TRBV7-9 with TRBJ1-1; D is possibly TRBD1 (5 bases). CDR3 length: 15 amino acids. Per germline, CDR1 SEHNR and CDR2 FQNEAQ (reference sequence). Deletions cut 5 bases from V and 3 bases from J, with 16 bases between. CDR3 coding DNA: TGTGCCAGCAGCCCAGGTTGGGGCAGGTACACTGAAGCTTTCTTT. Protein: CASSPGWGRYTEAFF.

There are a few counts of this clone. This chain joins TRBV19 and TRBJ2-2; TRBD1 matches 10 bases. The germline gives CDR1 LNHDA, CDR2 SQIVND (reference sequence). With 6 bases clipped from V and 3 bases from J, the junction kept 10 bases outside the gene matches. CDR3 length: 17 residues. The CDR3 DNA sequence: TGTGCCAGTAGAAACTTCATGGGACAGGGGTACACCGGGGAGCTGTTTTTT. This gives the protein CASRNFMGQGYTGELFF. The full variable domain, in which reference TRBV19 and TRBJ2-2 provide the parts outside the CDR3, is DGGITQSPKYLFRKEGQNVTLSCEQNLNHDAMYWYRQDPGQGLRLIYYSQIVNDFQKGDIAEGYSVSREKKESFPLTVTSAQKNPTAFYLCASRNFMGQGYTGELFFGEGSRLTVL.

The chain uses TRBV28 and TRBJ1-2; 7 bases line up with TRBD1. Germline V gene data show CDR1 as MDHEN and CDR2 as SYDVKM. The CDR3 sequence is 13 residues long. After removal of 5 bases from V and 4 bases from J, the junction contained 4 bases not matched to a gene. In DNA form, the CDR3 reads TGTGCCAGCAGTCGACAGGGTACCTATGGCTACACCTTC. Its translation is CASSRQGTYGYTF.

This chain joins TRBV28 and TRBJ2-7; 7 bases fit TRBD1. In germline, CDR1 is MDHEN, CDR2 SYDVKM. V was clipped by 3 bases and J by 1 base; unmatched bases: 3. The CDR3 length is 14 residues. The DNA for the CDR3 is TGTGCCAGCAGTTTGGCAGGGGGTTCCTACGAGCAGTACTTC. This gives the protein CASSLAGGSYEQYF.

The chain uses TRBV5-1 and TRBJ2-1, with D possibly being TRBD1 (5 bases). V was trimmed by 0 bases and J by 0 bases, leaving 7 bases between them. CDR3 length: 15 amino acids. CDR1 is SGHRS, CDR2 YFSETQ, per germline. The CDR3, as DNA: TGCGCCAGCAGCTTGGGACAGTACTCCTACAATGAGCAGTTCTTC. It translates to CASSLGQYSYNEQFF.

This chain uses TRBV1 with TRBJ2-3; the table's D call, TRBD1, has no DNA check behind it. TRBV1 has pseudogene status. The CDR3 length is 16 residues. The CDR3 DNA sequence: TGCACCAGCAGCCACGGCCAGGGGAAACGCACAGATACGCAGTATTTT. Translation: CTSSHGQGKRTDTQYF.

The rearrangement uses TRBV18 and TRBJ2-7; 11 bases line up with TRBD1. Germline values: CDR1 KGHSH, CDR2 LQKENI. The V segment lost 2 bases and the J segment 6 bases; nucleotides outside the gene matches: 6. The CDR3 loop spans 15 amino acids. The CDR3 bases are TGTGCCAGCTCACCAAGTTCGGGACAGGGGGTCGAGCAGTACTTC. Translation: CASSPSSGQGVEQYF.

The rearrangement uses TRBV5-1 and TRBJ1-1; D call uncertain. The V gene lost 0 bases and the J gene lost 8 bases, with 20 bases spanning the gap. The germline V gene encodes CDR1 SGHRS and CDR2 YFSETQ. This CDR3 has 16 amino acids. The CDR3 nucleotides are TGCGCCAGCAGCTTGGCGGTTACGGCCAGCGTATTCGAAGCTTTCTTT. Its protein product is CASSLAVTASVFEAFF.

This sequence joins TRBV25-1 and TRBJ1-1; D possibly corresponds to TRBD1 (5 bases). With 1 base removed from V and 10 bases from J, the gap between germline ends came to 13 bases. CDR1 and CDR2 (germline): MGHDK, SYGVNS. This CDR3 spans 13 amino acids. CDR3 DNA sequence: TGTGCCAGCAGTGAATCGGCTCCAGGGATAGCTTTCTTT. It is translated as CASSESAPGIAFF.